This T cell receptor beta chain was obtained from a study of T cell repertoires in ileal Crohn's disease. Overall study: About half received postoperative treatment, some 11 with thiopurines and about 20 anti-TNF.

Germline V gene sequence: CDR1 MDHEN, CDR2 SYDVKM. The CDR3 has 14 amino acids. V was clipped by 3 bases and J by 4 bases, with 12 bases between them. Measured with immunoSEQ multiplex PCR; TCRdb has only the in-frame clones, and not every one. Found here are about 14,000 clones, around 84% of them singletons; the top ten hold approximately 4%. Specimen: ileal tissue. This sequence originates from an adult with Crohn's disease. The J gene is TRBJ1-1, the V gene TRBV28; unclear D gene. CDR3 nucleotides: TGTGCCAGCAGTTTTCCGGGGAGGAGCACTGAAGCTTTCTTT. This encodes CASSFPGRSTEAFF.